This is a list of T cell receptor beta chains from one sample in a study of response to subunit inactivated influenza vaccine. TCRdb recomputed calls from the RT-PCR reads with MiXCR, one row per CDR3 protein. The sample has 500,000 to 700,000 distinct CDR3 sequences, roughly 23% seen once. The same data also went into a second study, on T cells expressing NK-cell markers.

This sample comprised CD4+ T cells sorted from PBMCs, obtained 11 to 12 days after vaccination. The receptors were sampled from a man aged 45-65 years who received an inactivated influenza vaccine. CDR3s include the opening cysteine and the closing phenylalanine or tryptophan. The order of the fields is D gene, V gene, clone size, J gene, CDR3 protein, CDR3 DNA. The D gene is left open where the match is weak. Not all rows give a size; the values are once, few, many and, for expanded clones, a class.

d_call: NA; v_call: TRBV7-2; clone_size: many; j_call: TRBJ2-2; cdr3_aa: CASTPLLNTGELFF; cdr3_nt: TGTGCCAGCACCCCCCTTCTCAACACCGGGGAGCTGTTTTTT
d_call: TRBD2; v_call: TRBV9; clone_size: many; j_call: TRBJ2-1; cdr3_aa: CASSVVIAGGNNEQFF; cdr3_nt: TGTGCCAGCAGCGTAGTAATAGCGGGGGGAAACAATGAGCAGTTCTTC
d_call: TRBD2; v_call: TRBV7-2; clone_size: few; j_call: TRBJ2-7; cdr3_aa: CASSLDFSGTYEQYF; cdr3_nt: TGTGCCAGCAGCTTAGACTTTAGCGGGACCTACGAGCAGTACTTC
d_call: TRBD2; v_call: TRBV4-2; clone_size: few; j_call: TRBJ2-2; cdr3_aa: CASSQEATSGETGELFF; cdr3_nt: TGTGCCAGCAGCCAAGAAGCAACTAGCGGAGAGACCGGGGAGCTGTTTTTT
d_call: NA; v_call: TRBV6-2/TRBV6-3; clone_size: few; j_call: TRBJ1-2; cdr3_aa: CASSFPGTLYGYTF; cdr3_nt: TGTGCCAGCAGTTTCCCCGGGACACTCTATGGCTACACCTTC
d_call: TRBD2; v_call: TRBV7-9; clone_size: NA; j_call: TRBJ2-7; cdr3_aa: CASSPSGSRSEQYF; cdr3_nt: TGTGCCAGCAGCCCTAGCGGGAGTCGCTCCGAGCAGTACTTC
d_call: TRBD1; v_call: TRBV11-2; clone_size: NA; j_call: TRBJ2-7; cdr3_aa: CASSDGPAGGYEQYF; cdr3_nt: TGTGCCAGCAGCGACGGCCCGGCAGGGGGCTACGAGCAGTACTTC
d_call: NA; v_call: TRBV28; clone_size: few; j_call: TRBJ2-2; cdr3_aa: CASNIQGTGELFF; cdr3_nt: TGTGCCAGCAATATACAGGGAACCGGGGAGCTGTTTTTT
d_call: NA; v_call: TRBV20-1; clone_size: many; j_call: TRBJ2-1; cdr3_aa: CSARGDRVAASSYNEQFF; cdr3_nt: TGCAGTGCTAGAGGGGACCGGGTGGCGGCGAGCTCCTACAATGAGCAGTTCTTC
d_call: NA; v_call: TRBV6-1; clone_size: few; j_call: TRBJ1-5; cdr3_aa: CASRLDGTNQPQHF; cdr3_nt: TGTGCCAGCAGGTTGGACGGTACCAATCAGCCCCAGCATTTT
d_call: NA; v_call: TRBV12-3/TRBV12-4; clone_size: NA; j_call: TRBJ2-7; cdr3_aa: CASSLYGGDYEQYF; cdr3_nt: TGTGCCAGCAGTTTATACGGAGGGGACTACGAGCAGTACTTC
d_call: TRBD2; v_call: TRBV9; clone_size: few; j_call: TRBJ2-1; cdr3_aa: CASSSVGLAHLNEQFF; cdr3_nt: TGTGCCAGCAGCAGCGTAGGACTAGCCCATTTGAATGAGCAGTTCTTC
d_call: NA; v_call: TRBV10-3; clone_size: few; j_call: TRBJ2-5; cdr3_aa: CATRANGGETQYF; cdr3_nt: TGTGCCACACGGGCTAACGGGGGAGAGACCCAGTACTTC
d_call: TRBD1; v_call: TRBV10-1; clone_size: many; j_call: TRBJ2-1; cdr3_aa: CASSGTSGTGSINEQFF; cdr3_nt: TGCGCCAGCAGTGGTACCTCCGGGACAGGGTCCATCAATGAGCAGTTCTTC
d_call: TRBD1; v_call: TRBV5-1; clone_size: NA; j_call: TRBJ1-1; cdr3_aa: CASKAGGTGTEAFF; cdr3_nt: TGCGCCAGCAAAGCAGGGGGCACAGGCACTGAAGCTTTCTTT
d_call: TRBD2; v_call: TRBV7-8; clone_size: few; j_call: TRBJ2-6; cdr3_aa: CASISSGLGPADNVLTF; cdr3_nt: TGTGCCAGCATATCGTCAGGACTAGGGCCCGCTGACAACGTCCTGACTTTC
d_call: NA; v_call: TRBV6-1; clone_size: NA; j_call: TRBJ1-6; cdr3_aa: CASSSGTNLPPLHF; cdr3_nt: TGTGCCAGCAGCTCCGGGACGAATCTCCCACCCCTCCACTTT
d_call: NA; v_call: TRBV4-2; clone_size: NA; j_call: TRBJ1-5; cdr3_aa: CASSQDAGIEIPPQHF; cdr3_nt: TGTGCCAGCAGCCAGGACGCGGGGATCGAGATTCCGCCCCAGCATTTT
d_call: NA; v_call: TRBV29-1; clone_size: NA; j_call: TRBJ2-3; cdr3_aa: CSVKQESTDTQYF; cdr3_nt: TGCAGCGTTAAACAGGAGTCCACAGATACGCAGTATTTT
d_call: TRBD2; v_call: TRBV5-5; clone_size: few; j_call: TRBJ2-1; cdr3_aa: CASSPGLATYNEQFF; cdr3_nt: TGTGCCAGCAGCCCTGGACTAGCGACCTACAATGAGCAGTTCTTC
d_call: NA; v_call: TRBV20-1; clone_size: NA; j_call: TRBJ2-1; cdr3_aa: CSASTPQHETEQFF; cdr3_nt: TGCAGTGCTAGTACACCCCAACACGAAACTGAGCAGTTCTTC
d_call: NA; v_call: TRBV12-3/TRBV12-4; clone_size: NA; j_call: TRBJ2-3; cdr3_aa: CASRPSTGAPDTQYF; cdr3_nt: TGTGCCAGCAGACCCTCGACAGGAGCCCCAGATACGCAGTATTTT
d_call: NA; v_call: TRBV27; clone_size: few; j_call: TRBJ2-3; cdr3_aa: CASRLQGDTDTQYF; cdr3_nt: TGTGCCAGCAGACTACAGGGTGACACAGATACGCAGTATTTT
d_call: TRBD1; v_call: TRBV19; clone_size: NA; j_call: TRBJ1-5; cdr3_aa: CATSDRAFNQPQHF; cdr3_nt: TGTGCCACCTCAGACAGGGCCTTCAATCAGCCCCAGCATTTT
d_call: NA; v_call: TRBV29-1; clone_size: NA; j_call: TRBJ2-5; cdr3_aa: CSVRTATGGTQYF; cdr3_nt: TGCAGCGTGCGGACAGCAACCGGGGGGACCCAGTACTTC
d_call: NA; v_call: TRBV4-2; clone_size: NA; j_call: TRBJ2-5; cdr3_aa: CASSPRTDQETQYF; cdr3_nt: TGTGCCAGCAGCCCCCGGACGGATCAAGAGACCCAGTACTTC
d_call: NA; v_call: TRBV20-1; clone_size: NA; j_call: TRBJ2-1; cdr3_aa: CSARTGRGAYNEQFF; cdr3_nt: TGCAGTGCTAGAACCGGCAGGGGAGCCTACAATGAGCAGTTCTTC
d_call: TRBD1; v_call: TRBV4-3; clone_size: many; j_call: TRBJ1-2; cdr3_aa: CASSQDTGGAYYGYTF; cdr3_nt: TGCGCCAGCAGCCAAGATACAGGGGGTGCCTACTATGGCTACACCTTC
d_call: TRBD1; v_call: TRBV5-6; clone_size: once; j_call: TRBJ2-7; cdr3_aa: CASSDDGQVAYEQYF; cdr3_nt: TGTGCCAGCAGTGACGATGGACAGGTAGCCTACGAGCAGTACTTC
d_call: NA; v_call: TRBV5-1; clone_size: NA; j_call: TRBJ2-5; cdr3_aa: CASSLRDETQYF; cdr3_nt: TGCGCCAGCAGCTTGCGTGATGAGACCCAGTACTTC
d_call: TRBD2; v_call: TRBV5-1; clone_size: NA; j_call: TRBJ2-3; cdr3_aa: CASSLLAGTSGGAFSDTQYF; cdr3_nt: TGCGCCAGCAGCTTGTTAGCCGGGACTAGCGGGGGGGCGTTTTCCGATACGCAGTATTTT
d_call: NA; v_call: TRBV4-2; clone_size: NA; j_call: TRBJ2-1; cdr3_aa: CASSQDWNSEQFF; cdr3_nt: TGTGCCAGCAGCCAAGATTGGAACAGTGAGCAGTTCTTC
d_call: NA; v_call: TRBV7-8; clone_size: few; j_call: TRBJ2-1; cdr3_aa: CASSQQHLRSYNEQFF; cdr3_nt: TGTGCCAGCAGCCAACAGCACCTTCGCTCCTACAATGAGCAGTTCTTC
d_call: NA; v_call: TRBV5-1; clone_size: few; j_call: TRBJ1-2; cdr3_aa: CASSLFQNPPGYTF; cdr3_nt: TGCGCCAGCAGCTTGTTTCAGAACCCACCTGGCTACACCTTC